Below, 19 T cell receptor beta chains from the same sample are listed, as sequenced in a study of hypomethylating agent response in myelodysplastic syndrome. The table came from immunoSEQ multiplex PCR; TCRdb's copy has only in-frame clones and leaves some out. The sample holds 6,600 or so clones, around 86% seen once. Sequencing used bone marrow, obtained before or after starting hypomethylating agent treatment for myelodysplastic syndrome (not recorded which). All receptors derive from a human donor with myelodysplastic syndrome.

This rearrangement joins TRBV18 to TRBJ1-3; 7 bases agree with TRBD1. J was trimmed by 0 bases and V by 3 bases; bases with no gene match: 11. The germline V gene has CDR1 KGHSH and CDR2 LQKENI. This CDR3 is built from 18 residues. CDR3: CASSPTGALRGSGNTIYF. CDR3 nucleotide sequence: TGTGCCAGCTCACCCACAGGGGCCCTACGTGGCTCTGGAAACACCATATATTTT.

The rearrangement uses TRBV4-1 and TRBJ1-2, with D hard to call. The V and J ends lost 1 base and 0 bases respectively, with 12 bases between them. The CDR3 consists of 16 residues. Germline V gives CDR1 MGHRA, CDR2 YSYEKL. The CDR3 reads CASSQAPGTANYGYTF. CDR3 nucleotides: TGCGCCAGCAGCCAAGCCCCGGGCACAGCTAACTATGGCTACACCTTC.

The CDR3 region is CASSESGTDTQYF. The DNA for the CDR3 is TGCGCCAGCAGTGAGTCAGGGACAGATACGCAGTATTTT. This sequence joins TRBV10-1 and TRBJ2-3; no clear D. V gave up 0 bases and J gave up 3 bases, with 4 bases separating them. Germline assignment: CDR1 WNHNN and CDR2 SYGVQD (reference sequence). CDR3 length: 13 residues.

A word on this clone: A read error may produce the germline difference seen at one junction end. The rearrangement links TRBV4-2 to TRBJ1-6; 7 nucleotides line up with TRBD1. Germline CDR1 reads LGHNA; CDR2 reads YNFKEQ. This CDR3 has 15 residues. The CDR3 loop is CASSQADRADSSLHF. The CDR3 DNA sequence: TGTGCCAGCAGCCAAGCTGACAGGGCGGATTCATCCCTCCACTTT.

The chain links TRBV29-1 to TRBJ1-1; D is undetermined. The CDR3 is made up of 12 amino acids. Germline CDR1 reads SQVTM; CDR2 reads ANQGSEA. Trimming pared 3 bases from V and 1 base from J, leaving 6 bases between. The chain's CDR3 is CSVDSGNTEAFF. CDR3 DNA: TGCAGCGTTGACTCGGGGAACACTGAAGCTTTCTTT.

The V gene is TRBV9, the J gene TRBJ2-3; TRBD1 might be the D (5 bases). Trimming cost V 3 bases and J 2 bases, with 22 bases left between them. From germline, CDR1 is SGDLS and CDR2 YYNGEE. The CDR3 loop spans 18 amino acids. CDR3 in amino acids: CASSADLGVRVHTDTQYF. The CDR3 coding sequence is TGTGCCAGCAGCGCCGACCTCGGAGTCAGGGTCCACACAGATACGCAGTATTTT. The whole variable domain, remainder taken from reference TRBV9 and TRBJ2-3, is DSGVTQTPKHLITATGQRVTLRCSPRSGDLSVYWYQQSLDQGLQFLIQYYNGEERAKGNILERFSAQQFPDLHSELNLSSLELGDSALYFCASSADLGVRVHTDTQYFGPGTRLTVL.

The chain has TRBV30 and TRBJ2-3; 11 bases are shared with TRBD2. The germline V gene encodes CDR1 GTSNPN and CDR2 SVGIG (reference sequence). The V segment lost 7 bases and the J segment 6 bases; nucleotides outside the gene matches: 6. The CDR3 length is 13 residues. As DNA, the CDR3 is TGTGCCTCCACTAGCGGGGGCCCCGATACGCAGTATTTT. This sequence encodes CASTSGGPDTQYF. Complete variable domain (other parts from reference TRBV30 and TRBJ2-3): SQTIHQWPATLVQPVGSPLSLECTVEGTSNPNLYWYRQAAGRGLQLLFYSVGIGQISSEVPQNLSASRPQDRQFILSSKKLLLSDSGFYLCASTSGGPDTQYFGPGTRLTVL.

J is TRBJ1-3 and V is TRBV15; 9 positions agree with TRBD1. The DNA matches TRBJ2-2 better at its end, which makes the J call doubtful. Germline lookup yields CDR1 LNHNV and CDR2 YYDKDF (reference sequence). The CDR3 runs to 18 residues. CDR3 nucleotides: TGTGCCACCAGCAGTGTACAGGGGGCGTGGGTGAACACCGGGGAGCTGTTTTTT. This translates into CATSSVQGAWVNTGELFF.

The CDR3 loop reads CASSGGGTGLLNEKLFF. The CDR3 DNA sequence: TGTGCCAGCAGTGGGGGTGGAACAGGATTGCTTAATGAAAAACTGTTTTTT. The chain carries TRBV2 and TRBJ1-4; a possible D gene is TRBD1 (5 bases). Trimming took off 4 bases at V and 4 bases at J, with 19 bases between the two ends. Germline CDR1 and CDR2: SNHLY and FYNNEI. This CDR3 has 17 residues.

The rearrangement uses TRBV7-9 and TRBJ2-3; D is undetermined. The CDR3 covers 19 residues. Trimming cost V 5 bases and J 5 bases, with 29 bases left between them. In germline, CDR1 is SEHNR, CDR2 FQNEAQ (reference sequence). CDR3 region: CASSPPEARTDNYRDTQYF. CDR3 bases: TGTGCCAGCAGCCCTCCCGAAGCGCGAACCGATAATTATAGAGATACGCAGTATTTT.

The rearrangement uses TRBV12-5 and TRBJ1-2; no clear D gene. CDR1 and CDR2 (germline): LGHNT, FRNRAP. The CDR3 runs to 16 residues. V gave up 0 bases and J gave up 1 base, with 12 bases separating them. The CDR3 DNA sequence: TGTGCTAGTGGTTTGGTACTGGTTCGGATTAACTATGGCTACACCTTC. This codes for CASGLVLVRINYGYTF. The full variable domain, its missing parts supplied by reference TRBV12-5 and TRBJ1-2, is DARVTQTPRHKVTEMGQEVTMRCQPILGHNTVFWYRQTMMQGLELLAYFRNRAPLDDSGMPKDRFSAEMPDATLATLKIQPSEPRDSAVYFCASGLVLVRINYGYTFGSGTRLTVV.

The chain employs TRBV30 and TRBJ2-7; TRBD2 matches at 7 bases. The germline CDR1 and CDR2 sequences are GTSNPN and SVGIG (reference sequence). V gave up 1 base and J gave up 7 bases; unmatched junction bases: 16. The CDR3 has 16 residues. The CDR3 DNA reads as TGTGCCTGGAGTGCTTACCCCGGGAGGCCAAAGGGGGAGCAGTACTTC. It encodes CAWSAYPGRPKGEQYF.

The V call is TRBV29-1, the J call TRBJ2-5; no definite D call. Trimming removed 6 bases at V and 0 bases at J, with 11 bases between. There are 13 residues in the CDR3. The V gene's germline CDR1 is SQVTM and CDR2 ANQGSEA. The CDR3 here is CSVGSWNQETQYF. The CDR3 DNA reads as TGCAGCGTGGGTTCGTGGAACCAAGAGACCCAGTACTTC.

The rearrangement links TRBV9 to TRBJ2-5, with 8 bases identical to TRBD1. V shed 0 bases and J 4 bases; nucleotides not matched to a gene: 5. The CDR3 covers 15 residues. The V gene's germline CDR1 is SGDLS and CDR2 YYNGEE. Here the CDR3 DNA reads TGTGCCAGCAGCGTAGCTCCGACAGGGGTAGAGACCCAGTACTTC. This translates into CASSVAPTGVETQYF.

The chain links TRBV5-6 to TRBJ2-7; D is tentatively TRBD1 or TRBD2 (6 bases each). V lost 0 bases to trimming and J lost 2 bases, with 12 bases between them. Germline CDR1 is SGHDT and CDR2 is YYEEEE. The CDR3 totals 15 residues. The CDR3 spells CASSLGGAPTYEQYF. The CDR3 coding sequence is TGTGCCAGCAGCTTGGGGGGGGCTCCAACCTACGAGCAGTACTTC. Full variable domain (missing parts from reference TRBV5-6 and TRBJ2-7): DAGVTQSPTHLIKTRGQQVTLRCSPKSGHDTVSWYQQALGQGPQFIFQYYEEEERQRGNFPDRFSGHQFPNYSSELNVNALLLGDSALYLCASSLGGAPTYEQYFGPGTRLTVT.

The chain carries TRBV11-2 and TRBJ2-3; 12 bases align to TRBD2. Germline V gives CDR1 SGHAT, CDR2 FQNNGV. The CDR3 extends over 18 amino acids. The V and J ends lost 5 bases and 4 bases, in that order; junction bases with no gene match: 13. The CDR3 bases are TGTGCCAGCAGCCGCCTAGCGGGGGGGGCAAGGAGCGCAGATACGCAGTATTTT. Translated: CASSRLAGGARSADTQYF.

The chain employs TRBV5-6 and TRBJ2-2; 8 bases agree with TRBD2. The germline gives CDR1 SGHDT, CDR2 YYEEEE. The V and J ends lost 4 bases and 3 bases, in that order; junction bases with no gene match: 14. The CDR3 contains 18 residues. The chain's CDR3 is CASSRDPRTSRYTGELFF. CDR3 in DNA: TGTGCCAGCAGCCGCGATCCGAGGACTAGCAGATACACCGGGGAGCTGTTTTTT.

This chain links TRBV5-8 with TRBJ2-7; 7 bases match TRBD1. This CDR3 has 14 amino acids. CDR1 and CDR2 from the germline V gene are SGHTS and YDEGEE. V was clipped by 6 bases and J by 2 bases; unmatched bases: 8. This chain's CDR3 is CASTLRDRAYEQYF. DNA of the CDR3: TGTGCCAGCACCCTCCGGGACAGAGCCTACGAGCAGTACTTC.

V usage is TRBV10-1 and J usage is TRBJ2-7; D perhaps matches TRBD1 (6 bases). With 1 base removed from V and 3 bases from J, the gap between germline ends came to 13 bases. The CDR3 runs to 15 residues. CDR1 WNHNN and CDR2 SYGVQD come from the germline V gene (reference sequence). The CDR3 region is CASSEFRGGRYEQYF. Here the CDR3 DNA reads TGCGCCAGCAGTGAGTTTCGTGGGGGCCGCTACGAGCAGTACTTC.